This TCR beta chain is drawn from a study of T-cell memory formation after mild COVID-19. TCRdb called the 5' RACE reads again in MiXCR, with one record for every CDR3 protein. The sample lists 300,000 to 400,000 distinct CDR3 sequences, around 13% occurring once. The CDR3 has 14 residues. In germline, CDR1 is DFQATT, CDR2 SNEGSKA (reference sequence). Trimming stripped 6 bases from V and 3 bases from J, with 17 bases between. The table lists this clonotype with a few counts. The sequenced sample consisted of PBMCs or a T cell subset sorted from them (not recorded which). This TCR was sampled from a man in his late teens or twenties who had mild COVID-19 (a few samples of this study predate the infection). Cell type and time point are not known. The chain joins TRBV20-1 to TRBJ1-1; possible D gene TRBD1, 5 bases. The CDR3 sequence is CSAARQTLHTEAFF. The CDR3, as DNA: TGCAGTGCGGCAAGACAGACCCTCCACACTGAAGCTTTCTTT.